What follows describes a single T cell receptor (beta chain). The sample comes from a study of T-cell reconstitution after alpha-beta-depleted transplantation in children. Trimming stripped 4 bases from V and 0 bases from J, with 10 bases between. The CDR3 is 14 residues long. Germline values: CDR1 SQVTM, CDR2 ANQGSEA. Preparation of the TCRbeta library used unique molecular identifiers. TCRdb re-analysed the PCR reads in MiXCR, keeping a single row per CDR3 protein. Here the sample spans around 680,000 distinct CDR3 sequences, approximately 17% being singletons. The chain couples TRBV29-1 to TRBJ1-3; D ambiguous. This clonotype was obtained from a human donor who donated a stem cell graft to a child with acute myeloid leukemia. Material: PBMCs from the stem cell graft donor, obtained from the stem cell graft. Written as DNA, the CDR3 is TGCAGCGTTGTAACACCGAGCTCTGGAAACACCATATATTTT. It specifies CSVVTPSSGNTIYF.